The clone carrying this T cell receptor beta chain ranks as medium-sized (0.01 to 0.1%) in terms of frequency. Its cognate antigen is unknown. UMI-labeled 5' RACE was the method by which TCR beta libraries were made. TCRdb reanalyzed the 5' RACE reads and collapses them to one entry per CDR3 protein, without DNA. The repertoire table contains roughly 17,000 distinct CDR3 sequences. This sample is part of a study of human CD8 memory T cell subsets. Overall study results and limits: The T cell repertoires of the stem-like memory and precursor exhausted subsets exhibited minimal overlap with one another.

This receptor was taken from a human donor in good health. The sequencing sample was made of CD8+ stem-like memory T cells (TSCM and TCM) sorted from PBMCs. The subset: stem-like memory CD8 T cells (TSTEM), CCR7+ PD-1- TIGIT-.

CDR3: CASSFGAGLISEETQYF. The chain combines TRBV5-1 with TRBJ2-5; the D call of TRBD1 rests on TCRdb alone, since no DNA is present to check it. Germline lookup yields CDR1 SGHRS and CDR2 YFSETQ. The CDR3 loop spans 17 amino acids.